This T cell receptor (beta chain) was sequenced in a study of blood T cell repertoires in COVID-19. Whole-study context: The United States, Italy and Spain supplied acute and convalescent COVID-19 samples. The analysed material was cDNA or gDNA that came from T cells, B-cell-depleted T cells, or PBMCs.

Trimming removed 6 bases from V and 0 bases from J; junction bases left unmatched: 3. Looked up from germline, CDR1 is MNHEY and CDR2 is SVGAGI. The CDR3 covers 15 residues. In the source study's methods: Quantification of nucleated cells was approximated via reference gene primer amplification. The protocol was immunoSEQ multiplex PCR, while the TCRdb copy is restricted to in-frame clones and leaves out a portion. The V and J calls and clone size are taken from that table; D and trimming were inferred from the DNA. In the table there are under 150,000 clones, roughly three quarters of which are singletons.

The V and J genes are TRBV6-5 and TRBJ2-7; TRBD2 matches 12 bases. Specimen: peripheral blood. The clonotype was recovered from a woman over 75 with acute or convalescent COVID-19. The CDR3, as DNA: TGTGCCAGCAGAAAGGGACTAGCGGGCTCCTACGAGCAGTACTTC. This codes for CASRKGLAGSYEQYF.